The rows below give T cell receptor beta chains drawn from one sample of a study of cytomegalovirus exposure and HLA in healthy donors. Sequencing used immunoSEQ multiplex PCR; TCRdb keeps in-frame clones, though not all of them. The repertoire holds 150,000 to 200,000 clones, with roughly 80% as singletons. The sample comprised PBMCs. The receptor source for this set is a man between 18 and 29 years old in good health and CMV-seropositive. Both conserved end residues are part of each CDR3. Fields, in order: V gene, D gene, J gene, CDR3 DNA, CDR3 protein. D genes are given only for firm matches.

v_gene: TRBV28; d_gene: TRBD1; j_gene: TRBJ2-2; CDR3nt: TGTGCCAGCACGAAACAGGGGACCACCGGGGAGCTGTTTTTT; CDR3aa: CASTKQGTTGELFF
v_gene: TRBV11-2; d_gene: NA; j_gene: TRBJ2-1; CDR3nt: TGTGCCAGCAGCTTAGATGGGCTAGCCTCATACCATCCTTCCTACAATGAGCAGTTCTTC; CDR3aa: CASSLDGLASYHPSYNEQFF
v_gene: TRBV5-1; d_gene: TRBD1; j_gene: TRBJ2-5; CDR3nt: TGCGCCAGCAGCGGACAGGAAATAAAAGAGACCCAGTACTTC; CDR3aa: CASSGQEIKETQYF
v_gene: TRBV6-1; d_gene: NA; j_gene: TRBJ1-2; CDR3nt: TGTGCCAGCAGTGAAGCGGGGCGTGGCTGGGGCTACACCTTC; CDR3aa: CASSEAGRGWGYTF
v_gene: TRBV11-2; d_gene: NA; j_gene: TRBJ1-1; CDR3nt: TGTGCCAGTAGGGACACCAACAAAGGAATGAACACTGAAGCTTTCTTT; CDR3aa: CASRDTNKGMNTEAFF
v_gene: TRBV30; d_gene: NA; j_gene: TRBJ1-2; CDR3nt: TGTGCCTGGAGAGCACAAAGGACAGCGAACTATGGCTACACCTTC; CDR3aa: CAWRAQRTANYGYTF
v_gene: TRBV5-1; d_gene: NA; j_gene: TRBJ1-1; CDR3nt: TGCGCCAGCAGCTTGATGGCTGCGAACACTGAAGCTTTCTTT; CDR3aa: CASSLMAANTEAFF
v_gene: TRBV19; d_gene: TRBD1; j_gene: TRBJ1-5; CDR3nt: TGTGCCAGTAGTAGGAGGGGACAGGGGGGCTATCGGCCCCAGCATTTT; CDR3aa: CASSRRGQGGYRPQHF
v_gene: TRBV5-1; d_gene: TRBD1; j_gene: TRBJ2-5; CDR3nt: TGCGCCAGCGCCAGCGGACAGGTGAAAGAGACCCAGTACTTC; CDR3aa: CASASGQVKETQYF
v_gene: TRBV19; d_gene: NA; j_gene: TRBJ2-1; CDR3nt: TGTGCCAGTAGCAACGTTCCAAGCGGTGAGCAGTTCTTC; CDR3aa: CASSNVPSGEQFF
v_gene: TRBV29-1; d_gene: NA; j_gene: TRBJ2-2; CDR3nt: TGCAGCGTTGCTGGAGACACCGGGGAGCTGTTTTTT; CDR3aa: CSVAGDTGELFF
v_gene: TRBV9; d_gene: TRBD2; j_gene: TRBJ2-7; CDR3nt: TGTGCCAGCAGCGTAGGGCTAGCGGAGTACGAGCAGTACTTC; CDR3aa: CASSVGLAEYEQYF
v_gene: TRBV30; d_gene: TRBD1; j_gene: TRBJ1-1; CDR3nt: TGTGCCGGGGGACAGCTGAACACTGAAGCTTTCTTT; CDR3aa: CAGGQLNTEAFF
v_gene: TRBV28; d_gene: TRBD1; j_gene: TRBJ2-5; CDR3nt: TGTGCCAGCAGTACAATAAACAGGGGAGAGACCCAGTACTTC; CDR3aa: CASSTINRGETQYF
v_gene: TRBV30; d_gene: TRBD1; j_gene: TRBJ1-1; CDR3nt: TGTGCCTGGAGCCGCGACAGGGGGAACACTGAAGCTTTCTTT; CDR3aa: CAWSRDRGNTEAFF
v_gene: TRBV25-1; d_gene: TRBD1; j_gene: TRBJ2-3; CDR3nt: TGTGCCAGCAGTGTTCGGGACAGGGGGGAAGGAGGCACAGATACGCAGTATTTT; CDR3aa: CASSVRDRGEGGTDTQYF